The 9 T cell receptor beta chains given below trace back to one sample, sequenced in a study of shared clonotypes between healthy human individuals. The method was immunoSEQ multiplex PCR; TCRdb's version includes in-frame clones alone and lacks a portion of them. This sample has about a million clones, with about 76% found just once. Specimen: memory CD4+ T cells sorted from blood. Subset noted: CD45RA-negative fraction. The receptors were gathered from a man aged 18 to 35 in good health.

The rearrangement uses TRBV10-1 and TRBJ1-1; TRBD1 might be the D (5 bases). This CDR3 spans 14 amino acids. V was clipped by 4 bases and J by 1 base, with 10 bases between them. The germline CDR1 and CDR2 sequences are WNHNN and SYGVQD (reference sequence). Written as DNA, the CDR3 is TGCGCCAGCAGTGTAGACAGAGCGAACACTGAAGCTTTCTTT. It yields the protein CASSVDRANTEAFF.

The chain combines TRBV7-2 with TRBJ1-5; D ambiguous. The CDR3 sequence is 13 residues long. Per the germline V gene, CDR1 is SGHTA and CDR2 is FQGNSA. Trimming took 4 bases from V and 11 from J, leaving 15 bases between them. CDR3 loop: CASSSDPIKTQHF. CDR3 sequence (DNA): TGTGCCAGCAGCTCAGACCCTATTAAGACCCAGCATTTT.

The CDR3 DNA follows: TGTGCCAGCAGTCCTCATGGACAGTACACTGAAGCTTTCTTT. This encodes CASSPHGQYTEAFF. This chain links TRBV27 with TRBJ1-1, with D possibly being TRBD1 (6 bases). Trimming pared 5 bases from V and 3 bases from J, leaving 13 bases between. This CDR3 spans 14 amino acids. CDR1 and CDR2 from the germline V gene are MNHEY and SMNVEV (reference sequence).

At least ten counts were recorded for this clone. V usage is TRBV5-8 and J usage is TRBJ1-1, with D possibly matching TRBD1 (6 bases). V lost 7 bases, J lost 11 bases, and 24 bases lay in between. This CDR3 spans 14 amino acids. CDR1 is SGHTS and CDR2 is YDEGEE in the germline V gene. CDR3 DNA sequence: TGTGCCAGCGGCATAACGGGGGGCCCTTTGGGGGCTTTCTTT. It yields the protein CASGITGGPLGAFF.

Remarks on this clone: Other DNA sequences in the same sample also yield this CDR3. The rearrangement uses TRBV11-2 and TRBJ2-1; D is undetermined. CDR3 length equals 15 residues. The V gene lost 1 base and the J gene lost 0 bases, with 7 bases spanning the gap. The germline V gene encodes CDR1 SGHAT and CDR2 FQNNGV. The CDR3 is CASSLGRSSYNEQFF. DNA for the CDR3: TGTGCCAGCAGCTTAGGCCGTAGCTCCTACAATGAGCAGTTCTTC.

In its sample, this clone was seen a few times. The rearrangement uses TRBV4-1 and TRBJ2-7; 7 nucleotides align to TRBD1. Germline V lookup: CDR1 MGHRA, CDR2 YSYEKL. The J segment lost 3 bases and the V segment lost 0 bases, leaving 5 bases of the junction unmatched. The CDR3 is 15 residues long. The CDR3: CASSQEAGTDYEQYF. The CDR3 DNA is TGCGCCAGCAGCCAAGAAGCAGGGACAGACTACGAGCAGTACTTC.

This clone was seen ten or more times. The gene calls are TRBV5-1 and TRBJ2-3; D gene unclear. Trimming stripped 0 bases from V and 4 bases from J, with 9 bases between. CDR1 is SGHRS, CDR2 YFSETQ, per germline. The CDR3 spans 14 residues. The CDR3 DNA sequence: TGCGCCAGCAGCTTGGCAGGAATTGCAGATACGCAGTATTTT. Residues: CASSLAGIADTQYF. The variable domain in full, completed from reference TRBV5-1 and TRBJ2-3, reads KAGVTQTPRYLIKTRGQQVTLSCSPISGHRSVSWYQQTPGQGLQFLFEYFSETQRNKGNFPGRFSGRQFSNSRSEMNVSTLELGDSALYLCASSLAGIADTQYFGPGTRLTVL.

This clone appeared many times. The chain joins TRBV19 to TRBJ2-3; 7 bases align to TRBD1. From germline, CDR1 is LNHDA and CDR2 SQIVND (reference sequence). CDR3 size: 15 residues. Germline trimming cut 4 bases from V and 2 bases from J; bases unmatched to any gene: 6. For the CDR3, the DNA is TGTGCCAGTAGTACCCGGGACAGATTCACAGATACGCAGTATTTT. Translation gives CASSTRDRFTDTQYF.

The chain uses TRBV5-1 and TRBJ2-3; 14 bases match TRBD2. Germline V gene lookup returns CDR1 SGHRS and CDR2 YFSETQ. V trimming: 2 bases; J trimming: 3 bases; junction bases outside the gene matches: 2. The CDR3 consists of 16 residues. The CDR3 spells CASSFGTSGRTDTQYF. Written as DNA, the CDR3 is TGCGCCAGCAGCTTCGGGACTAGCGGGAGAACAGATACGCAGTATTTT.